These T cell receptor beta chains were read from a single sample in a study of T cells after yellow fever vaccination. Using its own MiXCR run on the 5' RACE reads, TCRdb lists one record per CDR3 protein. The data contain about 340,000 distinct CDR3 sequences, 12% of them singletons. The sequenced sample was CD4+ T cells sorted from PBMCs, obtained 15 days after the yellow fever booster vaccination. The receptors come from a man younger than 30 who received the YFV17D yellow fever vaccine. Each CDR3 is given without its conserved first and last residue.

length	J	V	CDR3
13	TRBJ1-2	TRBV14	ASSQDRGPRSGYT
11	TRBJ1-1	TRBV20-1	SATRQGYTEAF
12	TRBJ2-7	TRBV20-1	SAVARDYPYEQY
11	TRBJ2-1	TRBV7-2	ASSPGTGFRQF
14	TRBJ2-3	TRBV5-4	ASSLSSGATGDTQY
11	TRBJ1-2	TRBV20-1	SESQTGEDGYT
15	TRBJ2-2	TRBV9	ASSVTGGDANTGELF
11	TRBJ2-7	TRBV5-1	ASSSRTGGEQY
10	TRBJ2-5	TRBV7-2	ASSFQQGAQY
10	TRBJ1-5	TRBV28	ASSFSIQPQH
15	TRBJ1-6	TRBV7-2	ASSLGRLLSYNSPLH
14	TRBJ2-5	TRBV3-1	ASSQLGASEWETQY
12	TRBJ1-1	TRBV20-1	SARDGDRGPLAF
11	TRBJ2-5	TRBV9	ASSVVGGETQY
10	TRBJ2-5	TRBV20-1	SAGTGDETQY
11	TRBJ2-1	TRBV6-1	ASSEGPYNEQF
16	TRBJ2-1	TRBV15	ATSRDLQTGDSSNEQF
11	TRBJ1-2	TRBV15	ATSRDRQDGYT
12	TRBJ2-4	TRBV3-1	ASSQLIAKNIQY
12	TRBJ1-4	TRBV20-1	SARAGQGAEKLF
13	TRBJ2-4	TRBV5-1	ASSRQPGQGGVQY
12	TRBJ2-4	TRBV20-1	SATSGGARNIQY
11	TRBJ1-2	TRBV7-9	ASSPFVLGGYT
13	TRBJ1-2	TRBV19	ASKQAGTLSGGYT
11	TRBJ2-1	TRBV7-3	ATGFAGSNEQF
11	TRBJ2-5	TRBV2	ASSDGLRETQY
12	TRBJ1-1	TRBV12-3/TRBV12-4	ASSFDSTYTEAF
11	TRBJ1-1	TRBV20-1	SARPQLNTEAF